This T cell receptor beta chain was recorded in a study of blood T cell repertoires in COVID-19. The CDR3 runs to 23 residues. V lost 0 bases, J lost 0 bases, and 30 bases lay in between. Looked up from germline, CDR1 is LNHNV and CDR2 is YYDKDF (reference sequence). In the original processing: Quantification of nucleated cells was approximated via reference gene primer amplification. The data were produced by immunoSEQ multiplex PCR, yet TCRdb's version contains in-frame clones alone and is incomplete. V, J and clone size are taken as reported in that table, and D and trimming were inferred from the DNA itself. This sample has 90,000 or so clones, with 84% found just once.

This sequence was found in a man between 60 and 70 years old with acute or convalescent COVID-19. The specimen was peripheral blood. The chain links TRBV15 to TRBJ1-3, with D uncertain. The CDR3 here is CATSRDSLSRQRRYILSGNTIYF. CDR3 in DNA: TGTGCCACCAGCAGAGACTCGCTTTCCAGACAACGCCGCTATATACTCTCTGGAAACACCATATATTTT.